This T cell receptor beta chain derives from a study of blood T cell repertoires in COVID-19. Study-level background: Researchers got acute and convalescent COVID-19 samples from the United States, Italy and Spain.

Sequencing used immunoSEQ multiplex PCR; TCRdb keeps in-frame clones, though not all of them. This table has 50,000 to 75,000 clones, approximately 79% appearing once. CDR3 length: 15 residues. With 1 base clipped from V and 3 bases from J, the junction kept 4 bases outside the gene matches. Per germline, CDR1 SGDLS and CDR2 YYNGEE. The sequence was collected from a woman of 80 years or more with active or convalescent COVID-19. Sample: peripheral blood. The genes are TRBV9 and TRBJ2-3; 8 bases fit TRBD2. The CDR3 loop reads CASSVRGLVTDTQYF. In DNA, the CDR3 is TGTGCCAGCAGCGTACGGGGACTAGTAACAGATACGCAGTATTTT. Filled out from reference TRBV9 and TRBJ2-3, the complete variable domain reads DSGVTQTPKHLITATGQRVTLRCSPRSGDLSVYWYQQSLDQGLQFLIQYYNGEERAKGNILERFSAQQFPDLHSELNLSSLELGDSALYFCASSVRGLVTDTQYFGPGTRLTVL.